The 27 T cell receptor beta chains below all came from one sample that was sequenced in a study of shared clonotypes between healthy human individuals. Generated by immunoSEQ multiplex PCR, the TCRdb table keeps only in-frame clones and is missing some. In the table there are about 380,000 clones, 96% of which are singletons. Input material: memory CD8+ T cells sorted from blood. Subset here: CD45RO+ cells pooled with CCR7-negative TemRA cells. The receptors were sampled from a man aged 25 to 40 in good health.

The rearrangement joins TRBV27 to TRBJ2-7, with a possible D match to TRBD2 (6 bases). The CDR3 extends over 13 amino acids. The germline gives CDR1 MNHEY, CDR2 SMNVEV (reference sequence). The ends were cut back, 4 bases at V and 0 bases at J, with 7 bases in the middle. The chain's CDR3 is CASSYSGSYEQYF. The CDR3 DNA reads TGTGCCAGCAGTTATAGCGGCTCCTACGAGCAGTACTTC.

The rearrangement links TRBV5-1 to TRBJ1-4; D is uncertain. The CDR3 sequence is 14 residues long. Deletions cut 2 bases from V and 3 bases from J, with 8 bases between. CDR1 is SGHRS, CDR2 YFSETQ, per germline. The CDR3 DNA reads as TGCGCCAGCAGCTTCGGGGTGGCTAATGAAAAACTGTTTTTT. This translates into CASSFGVANEKLFF.

Only one count was recorded for this clone. The CDR3 bases are TGTGCCAGCAGCTTAGACGGGGGGTACTCCTACGAGCAGTACTTC. Translating gives CASSLDGGYSYEQYF. This chain joins TRBV7-2 and TRBJ2-7, with 7 nucleotides matching TRBD2. V shed 1 base and J 0 bases; nucleotides not matched to a gene: 3. There are 15 residues in the CDR3. Per the germline V gene, CDR1 is SGHTA and CDR2 is FQGNSA.

This CDR3 is CASRRTARIEQFF. CDR3 DNA: TGTGCCAGCAGGCGGACTGCCCGGATTGAGCAGTTCTTC. The chain has TRBV28 and TRBJ2-1; D is perhaps TRBD2 (5 bases). The germline gives CDR1 MDHEN, CDR2 SYDVKM. V was shortened by 6 bases and J by 9 bases, with 15 bases between the two germline ends. This CDR3 is 13 amino acids long.

The gene calls are TRBV5-4 and TRBJ2-7; perhaps TRBD2 as D (5 bases). The CDR3 length is 13 residues. The V and J ends lost 3 bases and 6 bases respectively, with 13 bases between them. Germline CDR1 and CDR2: SGHNT and YYREEE (reference sequence). The CDR3: CASSWNSESEQYF. CDR3 DNA: TGTGCCAGCAGCTGGAATAGCGAAAGCGAGCAGTACTTC.

V usage is TRBV11-2 and J usage is TRBJ2-1, with 8 bases matching TRBD2. The germline gives CDR1 SGHAT, CDR2 FQNNGV. The junction had 8 bases not matched to a gene; V was cut back by 5 bases and J by 2 bases. The CDR3 runs to 16 residues. The CDR3 DNA follows: TGTGCCAGCAGCACCCCTAAGGGACTAGCCTACAATGAGCAGTTCTTC. It yields the protein CASSTPKGLAYNEQFF.

The chain carries TRBV30 and TRBJ1-3, with 9 bases that match TRBD1. The junction had 10 bases not matched to a gene; V was cut back by 0 bases and J by 4 bases. The CDR3 loop spans 17 amino acids. Germline assignment: CDR1 GTSNPN and CDR2 SVGIG (reference sequence). CDR3 sequence: CAWSVGGTGRYGNTIYF. The CDR3 DNA is TGTGCCTGGAGTGTAGGGGGGACAGGGAGGTACGGAAACACCATATATTTT.

J is TRBJ1-4 and V is TRBV19, with D hard to call. Trimming cost V 3 bases and J 6 bases, with 14 bases left between them. Germline CDR1 is LNHDA and CDR2 is SQIVND (reference sequence). The CDR3 runs 15 residues. The CDR3 is CASSILRGRDEKLFF. The CDR3 DNA reads TGTGCCAGTAGTATCCTCCGGGGTCGGGATGAAAAACTGTTTTTT.

The chain combines TRBV27 with TRBJ2-2, with D possibly matching TRBD2 (6 bases). Trimming shortened V by 4 bases and J by 3 bases, and 6 bases separated the two germline ends. CDR3 length: 13 amino acids. Germline assignment: CDR1 MNHEY and CDR2 SMNVEV (reference sequence). The CDR3 DNA reads TGTGCCAGCAGTTGGGACTACACCGGGGAGCTGTTTTTT. Protein sequence: CASSWDYTGELFF.

J is TRBJ2-5 and V is TRBV30; possibly TRBD2 for D (7 bases). The CDR3 consists of 14 residues. The germline V gene encodes CDR1 GTSNPN and CDR2 SVGIG (reference sequence). Trimming removed 8 bases at V and 2 bases at J, with 18 bases between. DNA for the CDR3: TGTGCCCTGGAGAGGGGGAGGGAACAAGAGACCCAGTACTTC. This gives the protein CALERGREQETQYF.

This clone is a singleton in its sample. This chain connects TRBV7-9 to TRBJ2-5, with a possible D match to TRBD1 (5 bases). Germline V gene lookup returns CDR1 SEHNR and CDR2 FQNEAQ (reference sequence). V was trimmed by 5 bases and J by 1 base, leaving 11 bases between them. The CDR3 extends over 14 amino acids. CDR3 loop: CASSRQTVQETQYF. CDR3 bases: TGTGCCAGCAGCCGCCAGACAGTCCAAGAGACCCAGTACTTC.

This rearrangement joins TRBV6-5 to TRBJ1-6, with unresolved D. The CDR3 consists of 15 residues. V was trimmed by 4 bases and J by 6 bases, leaving 13 bases between them. Germline V CDR1 and CDR2: MNHEY, SVGAGI. Written as DNA, the CDR3 is TGTGCCAGCAGTTGGAGTCCGCAGATTAATTCACCCCTCCACTTT. It is translated as CASSWSPQINSPLHF.

This chain connects TRBV27 to TRBJ2-7; TRBD1 might be the D (5 bases). Per germline, CDR1 MNHEY and CDR2 SMNVEV (reference sequence). The CDR3 totals 14 residues. The germline V and J ends were trimmed by 5 bases and 6 bases, with 17 bases remaining between them. CDR3 sequence reads: CASSTRQGSSEQYF. The CDR3 bases are TGTGCCAGCAGTACCCGCCAGGGTTCGAGCGAGCAGTACTTC.

V and J are TRBV6-1 and TRBJ1-5; no definite D call. Germline CDR1 reads MNHNS; CDR2 reads SASEGT. The CDR3 spans 14 residues. V lost 0 bases to trimming and J lost 6 bases, with 9 bases between them. The CDR3 protein is CASSEAWAFQPQHF. CDR3 nucleotide sequence: TGTGCCAGCAGTGAAGCTTGGGCATTTCAGCCCCAGCATTTT.

The V and J genes are TRBV7-6 and TRBJ2-1; 9 bases align to TRBD2. The CDR3 totals 17 residues. Germline trimming cut 4 bases from V and 2 bases from J; bases unmatched to any gene: 9. Germline V gene lookup returns CDR1 SGHVS and CDR2 FNYEAQ. CDR3 DNA: TGTGCCAGCAGCTCAAACACGAGACTAGCGGCCTACAATGAGCAGTTCTTC. This translates into CASSSNTRLAAYNEQFF.

The chain joins TRBV30 to TRBJ2-3, with 8 bases identical to TRBD1. The germline CDR1 and CDR2 sequences are GTSNPN and SVGIG (reference sequence). J lost 5 bases, V lost 4 bases, and 5 bases had no gene match. CDR3 length: 13 amino acids. The CDR3 DNA is TGTGCCTGGACCAGGGGGCTAGGAGATACGCAGTATTTT. Its translation is CAWTRGLGDTQYF.

This clone was observed once. The CDR3 sequence: CASSQVGAGGPYNEQFF. CDR3 nucleotides: TGTGCCAGCAGCCAAGTAGGAGCGGGAGGTCCCTACAATGAGCAGTTCTTC. V gene TRBV4-2 combines with J gene TRBJ2-1; 9 nucleotides match TRBD2. J was trimmed by 2 bases and V by 1 base; bases with no gene match: 6. Germline CDR1 reads LGHNA; CDR2 reads YNFKEQ. The CDR3 contains 17 residues.

The chain has TRBV5-1 and TRBJ1-4; the D gene is possibly TRBD1 (6 bases). The CDR3 sequence is 14 residues long. Germline V gene sequence: CDR1 SGHRS, CDR2 YFSETQ. V was cut by 1 base and J by 7 bases, with 11 bases left in between. The CDR3 region is CASSLRGAGEKLFF. In DNA form, the CDR3 reads TGCGCCAGCAGCTTGCGGGGGGCTGGTGAAAAACTGTTTTTT. The full variable domain, rest sourced from reference TRBV5-1 and TRBJ1-4, is KAGVTQTPRYLIKTRGQQVTLSCSPISGHRSVSWYQQTPGQGLQFLFEYFSETQRNKGNFPGRFSGRQFSNSRSEMNVSTLELGDSALYLCASSLRGAGEKLFFGSGTQLSVL.

The rearrangement uses TRBV2 and TRBJ2-3; D call uncertain. The CDR3 extends over 15 amino acids. V gave up 6 bases and J gave up 5 bases, with 18 bases separating them. Germline V gene sequence: CDR1 SNHLY, CDR2 FYNNEI. CDR3 loop: CASRRSYSPVDTQYF. The CDR3 DNA follows: TGTGCCAGCAGAAGATCGTATAGTCCGGTAGATACGCAGTATTTT.

CDR3 sequence reads: CSVEGPSGLAKNIQYF. CDR3 coding DNA: TGCAGCGTTGAAGGGCCCTCGGGACTAGCCAAAAACATTCAGTACTTC. The gene calls are TRBV29-1 and TRBJ2-4, with a possible D match to TRBD2 (6 bases). Trimming shortened V by 1 base and J by 0 bases, and 13 bases separated the two germline ends. Germline-derived CDR1 and CDR2 are SQVTM and ANQGSEA. The CDR3 loop spans 16 amino acids. Supplemented by reference TRBV29-1 and TRBJ2-4, the full variable domain reads SAVISQKPSRDICQRGTSLTIQCQVDSQVTMMFWYRQQPGQSLTLIATANQGSEATYESGFVIDKFPISRPNLTFSTLTVSNMSPEDSSIYLCSVEGPSGLAKNIQYFGAGTRLSVL.

The gene calls are TRBV29-1 and TRBJ2-1; 9 bases align to TRBD2. The length of the CDR3 is 13 residues. The J segment lost 8 bases and the V segment lost 6 bases, leaving 8 bases of the junction unmatched. Germline-derived CDR1 and CDR2 are SQVTM and ANQGSEA. For the CDR3, the DNA is TGCAGCGTGGGGACTAGCCCAGTCTATGAGCAGTTCTTC. Residues: CSVGTSPVYEQFF.

The V call is TRBV19, the J call TRBJ2-7; 13 positions match TRBD2. CDR3 length: 16 residues. Losses at the gene ends were 4 bases for V and 4 bases for J; bases not matched to a gene: 7. Germline CDR1 reads LNHDA; CDR2 reads SQIVND (reference sequence). The CDR3 is CASSTGLAGAWYEQYF. The DNA for the CDR3 is TGTGCCAGTAGTACAGGACTAGCGGGAGCCTGGTACGAGCAGTACTTC.

The chain uses TRBV2 and TRBJ2-5; 9 bases are a match to TRBD2. CDR1 and CDR2 (germline): SNHLY, FYNNEI. J gave up 7 bases and V 4 bases, and 7 bases lay outside the gene matches. The length of the CDR3 is 14 residues. CDR3 coding DNA: TGTGCCAGCAGTGGGATAGCGGGAGATATGACCCAGTACTTC. This sequence encodes CASSGIAGDMTQYF.

The gene calls are TRBV28 and TRBJ2-7; 10 nucleotides match TRBD2. This CDR3 comprises 14 residues. The trim removed 2 bases at V and 5 bases at J, leaving 3 bases unmatched. Germline lookup yields CDR1 MDHEN and CDR2 SYDVKM. The CDR3 loop is CASSLTSGIHEQYF. The CDR3 DNA sequence: TGTGCCAGCAGTTTAACTAGCGGGATCCACGAGCAGTACTTC.

The chain joins TRBV2 to TRBJ1-4; a weak D match, TRBD1 (5 bases). The germline V gene has CDR1 SNHLY and CDR2 FYNNEI. The CDR3 spans 13 residues. V shed 1 base and J shed 8 bases, with 8 bases lying between them. The CDR3 DNA reads TGTGCCAGCAGTGAAGGGGGGGGAGAAAAACTGTTTTTT. It encodes CASSEGGGEKLFF.

V gene TRBV11-2 combines with J gene TRBJ1-1; 7 bases line up with TRBD1. V shed 2 bases and J 5 bases; nucleotides not matched to a gene: 5. Germline V gene sequence: CDR1 SGHAT, CDR2 FQNNGV. This CDR3 is built from 14 residues. This chain's CDR3 is CASSLRPGGTEAFF. In nucleotides, the CDR3 is TGTGCCAGCAGCTTACGGCCAGGGGGTACTGAAGCTTTCTTT.

CDR3 nucleotide sequence: TGTGCCAGCAGCGAAACGGGGGGGAGATACACAGATACGCAGTATTTT. Encoded protein: CASSETGGRYTDTQYF. The chain employs TRBV7-9 and TRBJ2-3; the match to TRBD2 covers 8 bases. Germline trimming cut 5 bases from V and 2 bases from J; bases unmatched to any gene: 9. Germline V gives CDR1 SEHNR, CDR2 FQNEAQ (reference sequence). The CDR3 length is 16 residues.